These T cell receptor beta chains were read from a single sample in a study of blood T cells in healthy people across ages. TCRdb recomputed calls from the 5' RACE reads with MiXCR, one row per CDR3 protein. The sample lists hundreds of thousands of distinct CDR3 sequences; around three fifths were seen once. Sequencing input: blood. All receptors come from a man between 40 and 49 years old in good health. Both conserved end residues are part of each CDR3. D genes are given only for firm matches. The listing skips clone size in some rows; elsewhere it reads once, few, many or a size class.

V	J	D	size	CDR3	DNA
TRBV7-9	TRBJ1-2	TRBD1	NA	CASSLTGTDKGYTF	TGTGCCAGCAGCTTAACTGGGACAGATAAAGGCTACACCTTC
TRBV7-2	TRBJ1-5	NA	NA	CASSLGGRRPQHF	TGTGCAAGCAGCTTAGGGGGTAGGAGGCCCCAGCATTTT
TRBV6-2/TRBV6-3	TRBJ2-5	NA	NA	CASSLTATVQETQYF	TGTGCCAGCAGTCTGACGGCAACAGTTCAAGAGACCCAGTACTTC
TRBV6-5	TRBJ2-5	NA	few	CASSYSMASWEQYF	TGTGCCAGCAGTTACTCGATGGCTAGCTGGGAGCAGTACTTC
TRBV7-2	TRBJ1-1	NA	NA	CASSFLDLKNTEAFF	TGTGCCAGCAGCTTTCTCGATCTGAAGAACACTGAAGCTTTCTTT
TRBV27	TRBJ2-1	TRBD2	NA	CASSRNQRGYTYNEQFF	TGTGCCAGCAGTCGCAATCAGCGGGGGTATACCTACAATGAGCAGTTCTTC
TRBV6-1	TRBJ2-1	TRBD1	NA	CASRISGGWDNGQFF	TGTGCCAGCAGGATATCAGGGGGCTGGGACAATGGGCAGTTCTTC
TRBV7-3	TRBJ2-1	TRBD2	NA	CASSFTGTGAGPSQFF	TGTGCCAGCAGCTTTACGGGAACAGGAGCGGGGCCTTCACAGTTCTTC
TRBV6-5	TRBJ1-5	NA	NA	CASSPGTYSNQPQHF	TGTGCCAGCAGCCCCGGAACTTATAGCAATCAGCCCCAGCATTTT
TRBV28	TRBJ2-3	TRBD1	NA	CASSFMGQGTDAQYF	TGTGCCAGCAGTTTTATGGGACAGGGAACAGATGCGCAGTATTTT
TRBV11-1	TRBJ2-1	TRBD1	NA	CASSNTGQGARNEQFF	TGTGCCAGCAGCAACACGGGACAGGGGGCCCGAAATGAGCAGTTCTTC
TRBV28	TRBJ2-5	TRBD1	medium-sized	CASRQGQGDLETQYF	TGTGCCAGCAGGCAAGGACAGGGGGATTTAGAGACCCAGTACTTC
TRBV27	TRBJ1-5	NA	NA	CASSPSLDRNSNQPQHF	TGTGCCAGCAGTCCCAGTCTCGACAGAAATAGCAATCAGCCCCAGCATTTT
TRBV5-1	TRBJ2-1	NA	NA	CASSNPSQPEQFF	TGCGCCAGCAGCAACCCTAGCCAACCTGAGCAGTTCTTC
TRBV2	TRBJ2-7	NA	NA	CASSVRLGSFEYF	TGTGCCAGCAGTGTCCGATTAGGGAGTTTTGAGTACTTC
TRBV7-2	TRBJ1-1	NA	few	CASSPGGGVGTEAFF	TGTGCCAGCAGCCCCGGCGGGGGGGTGGGCACTGAAGCTTTCTTT
TRBV28	TRBJ1-2	NA	few	CASGGGYTF	TGTGCCAGCGGGGGAGGCTACACCTTC
TRBV6-2/TRBV6-3	TRBJ1-5	NA	NA	CASVGGVGIGAQHF	TGTGCCAGCGTAGGTGGAGTCGGGATTGGGGCCCAGCATTTT
TRBV6-2/TRBV6-3	TRBJ2-7	TRBD1	NA	CASRIGDNRGYEQYF	TGTGCCAGCCGCATAGGGGACAACAGGGGATACGAGCAGTACTTC
TRBV3-1	TRBJ2-7	TRBD2	NA	CASSPQIAGIYEQYF	TGTGCCAGCAGCCCCCAGATAGCGGGGATCTACGAGCAGTACTTC